The 14 T cell receptor beta chains below were found in one sample sequenced in a study of OX40 agonist ivuxolimab in advanced cancers. The assay was immunoSEQ multiplex PCR, and TCRdb's table has in-frame clones only and misses some. This repertoire shows about 95,000 clones, roughly 89% found once; its top ten account for 0.3% to 0.4%. The sample consisted of CD4+ or CD8+ T cells sorted from blood, taken in a trial of the OX40 agonist ivuxolimab. Source of these receptors: an adult with an advanced solid tumor such as melanoma, head and neck, liver or kidney cancer.

This chain connects TRBV6-6 to TRBJ1-1; the D gene is possibly TRBD1 (5 bases). Germline lookup yields CDR1 MNHNY and CDR2 SVGAGI (reference sequence). CDR3 size: 11 residues. V was shortened by 6 bases and J by 10 bases, with 12 bases between the two germline ends. Here the CDR3 DNA reads TGTGCCAGCAGCCTCGACAGAGGAGCTTTCTTT. This translates into CASSLDRGAFF.

This chain uses TRBV7-9 with TRBJ1-2; D is undetermined. This CDR3 comprises 15 residues. Germline V gene lookup returns CDR1 SEHNR and CDR2 FQNEAQ (reference sequence). V shed 1 base and J shed 1 base, with 10 bases lying between them. The DNA of the CDR3 is TGTGCCAGCAGCTTAGTTGCAGGACTTAACTATGGCTACACCTTC. Translating gives CASSLVAGLNYGYTF.

This rearrangement joins TRBV10-3 to TRBJ2-3, with a weak D call TRBD2 (7 bases). CDR1 and CDR2 from the germline V gene are ENHRY and SYGVKD. Trimming took off 0 bases at V and 3 bases at J, with 13 bases between the two ends. The CDR3 has 16 amino acids. The CDR3 loop reads CAISESRGGATDTQYF. The DNA of the CDR3 is TGTGCCATCAGTGAGTCGAGGGGGGGGGCGACAGATACGCAGTATTTT.

This chain links TRBV6-1 with TRBJ1-6, with D unresolved. V was shortened by 5 bases and J by 8 bases, with 16 bases between the two germline ends. Per the germline V gene, CDR1 is MNHNS and CDR2 is SASEGT. The CDR3 has 15 residues. The CDR3 nucleotides read TGTGCCAGCAGTCTTGACTACCCCCGGGATTCACCCCTCCACTTT. Its protein product is CASSLDYPRDSPLHF.

The chain uses TRBV5-4 and TRBJ1-5, with D hard to call. V was clipped by 0 bases and J by 5 bases, with 6 bases between them. Germline CDR1 is SGHNT and CDR2 is YYREEE (reference sequence). The CDR3 covers 13 residues. The CDR3 loop is CASSLGEDQPQHF. DNA for the CDR3: TGTGCCAGCAGCTTGGGGGAGGATCAGCCCCAGCATTTT.

This rearrangement joins TRBV9 to TRBJ2-3; D is ambiguous. This CDR3 spans 14 amino acids. The V and J ends lost 2 bases and 0 bases respectively, with 7 bases between them. Germline assignment: CDR1 SGDLS and CDR2 YYNGEE. The CDR3 spells CASSVLQSTDTQYF. The CDR3 DNA is TGTGCCAGCAGCGTCCTGCAAAGCACAGATACGCAGTATTTT.

This chain connects TRBV7-8 to TRBJ2-3; a possible D gene is TRBD2 (5 bases). The CDR3 has 13 residues. Germline assignment: CDR1 SGHVS and CDR2 FQNEAQ. The germline V and J ends were trimmed by 4 bases and 4 bases, with 9 bases remaining between them. The CDR3 DNA reads TGTGCCAGCAGCTCCCCGGGGTCAGATACGCAGTATTTT. It translates to CASSSPGSDTQYF.

The chain uses TRBV25-1 and TRBJ2-1; D is ambiguous. From germline, CDR1 is MGHDK and CDR2 SYGVNS. The CDR3 length is 14 residues. V dropped 6 bases and J dropped 0 bases, with 9 bases sitting between them. CDR3: CASSQQSSYNEQFF. The CDR3 DNA follows: TGTGCCAGCAGCCAACAGAGCTCCTACAATGAGCAGTTCTTC.

The V call is TRBV6-1, the J call TRBJ1-6, with 7 positions matching TRBD1. This CDR3 spans 14 amino acids. In germline, CDR1 is MNHNS, CDR2 SASEGT. With V trimmed by 7 bases and J by 6 bases, 6 bases remained unmatched. The CDR3: CASTTGQLNSPLHF. CDR3 in DNA: TGTGCCAGCACTACGGGACAGCTTAATTCACCCCTCCACTTT.

The chain couples TRBV5-6 to TRBJ2-3; 8 bases line up with TRBD1. The CDR3 length is 15 residues. V lost 4 bases, J lost 14 bases, and 18 bases stayed unmatched. CDR1 is SGHDT and CDR2 is YYEEEE in the germline V gene. In DNA form, the CDR3 reads TGTGCCAGCAGCCTGGTGACGCGGACAGGGTCGGGCGGGTATTTT. Its translation is CASSLVTRTGSGGYF.

This chain links TRBV7-2 with TRBJ1-2, with D possibly being TRBD1 (6 bases). Trimming pared 5 bases from V and 6 bases from J, leaving 16 bases between. From germline, CDR1 is SGHTA and CDR2 FQGNSA. The CDR3 is 14 residues long. CDR3 nucleotide sequence: TGTGCCAGCAGCGCTTACAGGGATTCAGATGGCTACACCTTC. Its protein is CASSAYRDSDGYTF. Variable domain in full (rest from reference TRBV7-2 and TRBJ1-2): GAGVSQSPSNKVTEKGKDVELRCDPISGHTALYWYRQSLGQGLEFLIYFQGNSAPDKSGLPSDRFSAERTGGSVSTLTIQRTQQEDSAVYLCASSAYRDSDGYTFGSGTRLTVV.

This clone was counted only a few times. The CDR3 region is CASSALPSGNTEAFF. CDR3 coding DNA: TGTGCCAGCAGTGCCCTTCCCTCCGGGAACACTGAAGCTTTCTTT. V and J are TRBV6-1 and TRBJ1-1; D not certain. With 4 bases removed from V and 1 base from J, the gap between germline ends came to 13 bases. CDR1 and CDR2 from the germline V gene are MNHNS and SASEGT. The CDR3 totals 15 residues.

This chain uses TRBV9 with TRBJ1-6; a weak D match, TRBD1 (6 bases). Trimming took off 4 bases at V and 8 bases at J, with 22 bases between the two ends. Germline CDR1 and CDR2: SGDLS and YYNGEE. This CDR3 has 17 amino acids. As DNA, the CDR3 is TGTGCCAGCAGCTTACAGGGCCTTCCTCATATTGATTCACCCCTCCACTTT. It codes for CASSLQGLPHIDSPLHF.

This clone was observed a handful of times. The genes are TRBV2 and TRBJ2-7, with D uncertain. The CDR3 contains 12 residues. Trimming cost V 5 bases and J 5 bases, with 10 bases left between them. Looked up from germline, CDR1 is SNHLY and CDR2 is FYNNEI. DNA of the CDR3: TGTGCCAGCAGTCCAACCCGCGACGAGCAGTACTTC. This sequence encodes CASSPTRDEQYF.